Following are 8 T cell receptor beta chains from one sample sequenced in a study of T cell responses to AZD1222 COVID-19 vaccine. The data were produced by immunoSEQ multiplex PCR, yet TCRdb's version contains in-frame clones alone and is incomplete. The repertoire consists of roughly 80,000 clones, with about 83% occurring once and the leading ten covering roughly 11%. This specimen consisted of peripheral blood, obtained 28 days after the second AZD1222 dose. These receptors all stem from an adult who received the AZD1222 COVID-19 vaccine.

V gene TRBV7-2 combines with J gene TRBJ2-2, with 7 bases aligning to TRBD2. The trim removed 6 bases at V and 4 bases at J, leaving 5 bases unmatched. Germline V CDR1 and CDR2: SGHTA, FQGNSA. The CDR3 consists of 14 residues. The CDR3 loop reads CASRYGGGTGELFF. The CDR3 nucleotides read TGTGCCAGCAGATATGGGGGGGGCACCGGGGAGCTGTTTTTT.

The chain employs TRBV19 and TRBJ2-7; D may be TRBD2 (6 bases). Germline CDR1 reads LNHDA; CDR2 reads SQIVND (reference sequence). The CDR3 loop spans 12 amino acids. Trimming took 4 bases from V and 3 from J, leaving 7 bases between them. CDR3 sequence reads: CASSTGLYEQYF. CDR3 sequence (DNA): TGTGCCAGTAGTACGGGACTCTACGAGCAGTACTTC.

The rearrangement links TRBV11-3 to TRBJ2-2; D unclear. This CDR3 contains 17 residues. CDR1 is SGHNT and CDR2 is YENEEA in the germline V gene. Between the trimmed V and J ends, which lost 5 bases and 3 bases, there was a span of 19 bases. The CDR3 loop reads CASSKSRGSGYTGELFF. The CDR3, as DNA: TGTGCCAGCAGCAAATCCCGAGGATCAGGATACACCGGGGAGCTGTTTTTT.

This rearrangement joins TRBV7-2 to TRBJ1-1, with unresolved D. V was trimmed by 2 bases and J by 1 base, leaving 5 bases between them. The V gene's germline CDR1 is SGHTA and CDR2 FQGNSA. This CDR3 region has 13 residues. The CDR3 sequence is CASSLNRNTEAFF. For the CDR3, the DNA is TGTGCCAGCAGCTTAAACAGGAACACTGAAGCTTTCTTT.

The CDR3 protein is CATRRTNQPQHF. CDR3 bases: TGTGCGACTAGACGGACGAATCAGCCCCAGCATTTT. This chain joins TRBV19 and TRBJ1-5; D is undetermined. The CDR3 has 12 residues. CDR1 is LNHDA, CDR2 SQIVND, per germline (reference sequence).

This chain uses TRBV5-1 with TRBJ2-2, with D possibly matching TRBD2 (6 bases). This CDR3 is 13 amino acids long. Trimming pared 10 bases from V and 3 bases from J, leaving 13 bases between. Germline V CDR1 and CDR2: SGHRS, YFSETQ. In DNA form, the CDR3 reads TGCGCCGGGGGGAGCCCGGACACCGGGGAGCTGTTTTTT. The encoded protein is CAGGSPDTGELFF.

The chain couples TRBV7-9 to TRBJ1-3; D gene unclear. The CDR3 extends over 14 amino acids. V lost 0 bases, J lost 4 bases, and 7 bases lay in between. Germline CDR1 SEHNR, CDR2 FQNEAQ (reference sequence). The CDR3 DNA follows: TGTGCCAGCAGCTTAGCAACCGCGGGAAACACCATATATTTT. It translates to CASSLATAGNTIYF. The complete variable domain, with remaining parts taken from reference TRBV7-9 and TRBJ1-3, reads DTGVSQNPRHKITKRGQNVTFRCDPISEHNRLYWYRQTLGQGPEFLTYFQNEAQLEKSRLLSDRFSAERPKGSFSTLEIQRTEQGDSAMYLCASSLATAGNTIYFGEGSWLTVV.

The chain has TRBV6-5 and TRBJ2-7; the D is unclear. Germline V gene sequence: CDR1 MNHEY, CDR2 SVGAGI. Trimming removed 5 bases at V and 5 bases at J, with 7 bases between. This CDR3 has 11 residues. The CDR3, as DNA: TGTGCCAGCAGTCGGACGGACGAGCAGTACTTC. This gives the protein CASSRTDEQYF.